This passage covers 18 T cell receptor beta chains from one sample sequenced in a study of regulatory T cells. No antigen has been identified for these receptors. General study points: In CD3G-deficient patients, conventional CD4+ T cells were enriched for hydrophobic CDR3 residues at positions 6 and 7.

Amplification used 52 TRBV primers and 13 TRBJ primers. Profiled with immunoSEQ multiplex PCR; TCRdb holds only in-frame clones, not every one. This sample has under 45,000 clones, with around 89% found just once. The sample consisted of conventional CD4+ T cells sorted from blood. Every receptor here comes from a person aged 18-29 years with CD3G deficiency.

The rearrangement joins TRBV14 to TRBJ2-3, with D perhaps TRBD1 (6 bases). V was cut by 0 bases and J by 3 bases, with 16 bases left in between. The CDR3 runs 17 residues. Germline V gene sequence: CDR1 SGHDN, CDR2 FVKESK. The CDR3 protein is CASSQDRQADETDTQYF. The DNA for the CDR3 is TGTGCCAGCAGCCAAGATCGACAGGCAGACGAGACAGATACGCAGTATTTT.

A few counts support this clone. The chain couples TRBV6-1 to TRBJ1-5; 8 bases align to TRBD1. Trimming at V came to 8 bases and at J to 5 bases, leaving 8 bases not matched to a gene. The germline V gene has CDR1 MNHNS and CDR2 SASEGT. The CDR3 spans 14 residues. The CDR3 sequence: CASAGQGGYQPQHF. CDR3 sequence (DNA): TGTGCCAGCGCCGGACAGGGCGGTTATCAGCCCCAGCATTTT.

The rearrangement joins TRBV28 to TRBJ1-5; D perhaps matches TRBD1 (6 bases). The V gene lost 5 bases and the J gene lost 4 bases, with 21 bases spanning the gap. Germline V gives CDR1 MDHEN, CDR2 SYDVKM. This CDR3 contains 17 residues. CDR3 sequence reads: CASSLRGGWRTNQPQHF. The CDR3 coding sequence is TGTGCCAGCAGTCTAAGGGGGGGGTGGAGGACAAATCAGCCCCAGCATTTT.

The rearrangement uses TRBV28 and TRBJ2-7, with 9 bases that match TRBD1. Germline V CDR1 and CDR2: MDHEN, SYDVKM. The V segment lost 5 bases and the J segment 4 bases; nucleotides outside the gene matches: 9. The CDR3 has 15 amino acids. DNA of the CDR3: TGTGCCAGCAGTGCACCGGGACAGGGTGTTTACGAGCAGTACTTC. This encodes CASSAPGQGVYEQYF.

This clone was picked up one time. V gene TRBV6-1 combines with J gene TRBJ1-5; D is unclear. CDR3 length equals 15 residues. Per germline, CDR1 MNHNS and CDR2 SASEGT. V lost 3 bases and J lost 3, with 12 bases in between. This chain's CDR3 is CASSERGVSNQPQHF. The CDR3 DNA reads TGTGCCAGCAGTGAGCGTGGGGTTTCCAATCAGCCCCAGCATTTT.

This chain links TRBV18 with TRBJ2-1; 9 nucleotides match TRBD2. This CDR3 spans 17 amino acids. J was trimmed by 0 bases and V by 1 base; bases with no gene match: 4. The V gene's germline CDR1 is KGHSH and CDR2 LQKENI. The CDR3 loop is CASSPQVSGSSYNEQFF. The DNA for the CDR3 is TGTGCCAGCTCACCACAGGTTAGCGGGAGCTCCTACAATGAGCAGTTCTTC.

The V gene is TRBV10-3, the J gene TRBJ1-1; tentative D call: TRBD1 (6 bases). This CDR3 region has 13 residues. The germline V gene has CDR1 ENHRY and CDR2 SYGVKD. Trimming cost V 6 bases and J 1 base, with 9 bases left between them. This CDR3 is CAIREGQNTEAFF. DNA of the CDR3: TGTGCCATCAGGGAGGGACAGAACACTGAAGCTTTCTTT.

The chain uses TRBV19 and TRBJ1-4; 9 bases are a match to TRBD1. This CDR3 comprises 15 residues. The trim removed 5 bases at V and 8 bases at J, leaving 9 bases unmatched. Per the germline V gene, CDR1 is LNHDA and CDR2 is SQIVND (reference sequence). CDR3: CASSPRGQGGEKLFF. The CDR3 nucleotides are TGTGCCAGTAGTCCTCGGGGACAGGGAGGAGAAAAACTGTTTTTT.

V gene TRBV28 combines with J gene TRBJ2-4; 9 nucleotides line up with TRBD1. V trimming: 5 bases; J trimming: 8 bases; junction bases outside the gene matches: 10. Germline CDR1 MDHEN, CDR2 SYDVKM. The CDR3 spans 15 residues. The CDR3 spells CASSPGTGRRDIQYF. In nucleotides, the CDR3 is TGTGCCAGCAGTCCAGGGACAGGGCGGAGGGACATTCAGTACTTC.

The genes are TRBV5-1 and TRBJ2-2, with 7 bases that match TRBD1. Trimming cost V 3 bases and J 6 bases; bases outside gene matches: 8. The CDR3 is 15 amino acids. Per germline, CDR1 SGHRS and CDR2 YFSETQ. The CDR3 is CASSSGQAYPGELFF. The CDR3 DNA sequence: TGCGCCAGCAGCTCCGGACAGGCGTATCCCGGGGAGCTGTTTTTT.

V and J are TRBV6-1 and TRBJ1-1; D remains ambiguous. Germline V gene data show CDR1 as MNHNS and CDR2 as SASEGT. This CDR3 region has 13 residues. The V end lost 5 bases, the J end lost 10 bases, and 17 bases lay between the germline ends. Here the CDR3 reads CASSLRSGWVAFF. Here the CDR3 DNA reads TGTGCCAGCAGTTTGCGGTCGGGGTGGGTAGCTTTCTTT.

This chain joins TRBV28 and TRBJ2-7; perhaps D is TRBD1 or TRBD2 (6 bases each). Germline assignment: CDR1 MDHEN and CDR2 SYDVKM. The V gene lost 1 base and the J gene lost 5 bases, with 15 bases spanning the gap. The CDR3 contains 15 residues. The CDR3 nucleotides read TGTGCCAGCAGTTTATCAGGCAGGGGAGGCCACGAGCAGTACTTC. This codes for CASSLSGRGGHEQYF.

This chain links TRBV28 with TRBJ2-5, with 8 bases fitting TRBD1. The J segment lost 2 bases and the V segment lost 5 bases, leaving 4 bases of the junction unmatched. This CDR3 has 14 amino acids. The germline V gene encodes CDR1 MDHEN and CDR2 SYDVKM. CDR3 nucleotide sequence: TGTGCCAGCAGTCGGGACAGGCCACAAGAGACCCAGTACTTC. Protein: CASSRDRPQETQYF.

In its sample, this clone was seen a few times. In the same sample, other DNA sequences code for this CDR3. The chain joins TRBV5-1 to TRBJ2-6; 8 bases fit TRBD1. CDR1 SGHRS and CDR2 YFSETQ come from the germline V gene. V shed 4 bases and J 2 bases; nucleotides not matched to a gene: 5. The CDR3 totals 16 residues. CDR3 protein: CASSLGQEAGANVLTF. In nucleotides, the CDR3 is TGCGCCAGCAGCCTGGGACAGGAGGCTGGGGCCAACGTCCTGACTTTC.

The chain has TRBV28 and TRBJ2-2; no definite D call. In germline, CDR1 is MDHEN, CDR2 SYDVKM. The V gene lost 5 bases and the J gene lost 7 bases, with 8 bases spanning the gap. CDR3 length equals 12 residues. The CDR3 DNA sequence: TGTGCCAGCAGTGAGATCGGCGGGGAGCTGTTTTTT. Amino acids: CASSEIGGELFF.

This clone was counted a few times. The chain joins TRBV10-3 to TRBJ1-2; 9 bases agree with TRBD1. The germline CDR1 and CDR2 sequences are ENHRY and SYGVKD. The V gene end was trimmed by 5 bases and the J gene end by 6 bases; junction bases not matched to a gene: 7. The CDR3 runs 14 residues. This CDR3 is CAISQNRGRNGYTF. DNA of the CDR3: TGTGCCATCAGTCAAAACAGGGGGCGAAATGGCTACACCTTC.

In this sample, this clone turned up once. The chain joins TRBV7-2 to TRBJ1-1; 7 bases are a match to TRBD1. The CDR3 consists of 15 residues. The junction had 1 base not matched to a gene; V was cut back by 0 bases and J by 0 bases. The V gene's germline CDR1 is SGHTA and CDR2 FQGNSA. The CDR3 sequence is CASSLAGTVNTEAFF. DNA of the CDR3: TGTGCCAGCAGCTTAGCGGGGACAGTGAACACTGAAGCTTTCTTT. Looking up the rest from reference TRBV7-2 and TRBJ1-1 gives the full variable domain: GAGVSQSPSNKVTEKGKDVELRCDPISGHTALYWYRQSLGQGLEFLIYFQGNSAPDKSGLPSDRFSAERTGGSVSTLTIQRTQQEDSAVYLCASSLAGTVNTEAFFGQGTRLTVV.

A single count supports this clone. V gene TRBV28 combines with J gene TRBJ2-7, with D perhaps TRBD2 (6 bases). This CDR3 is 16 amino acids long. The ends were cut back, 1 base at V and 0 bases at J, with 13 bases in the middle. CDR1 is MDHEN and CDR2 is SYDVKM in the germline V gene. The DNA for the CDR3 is TGTGCCAGCAGTTTATCCGGGACTCTCAGCTCCTACGAGCAGTACTTC. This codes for CASSLSGTLSSYEQYF.